The 22 T cell receptor beta chains in this list originate from one sample, sequenced in a study of cytomegalovirus exposure and HLA in healthy donors. This PCR relied on a set of 60 Vbeta primers and 13 Jbeta primers. Sequencing was performed with immunoSEQ multiplex PCR; in TCRdb, only in-frame clones are kept and a portion is missing. The sample carries under 250,000 clones, roughly 80% recorded once. Sequenced sample: PBMCs. The receptors stem from a man aged 45-65 years in good health and CMV-seronegative.

This chain connects TRBV29-1 to TRBJ2-3; TRBD2 might be the D (5 bases). Trimming removed 7 bases from V and 3 bases from J, with 5 bases in between. This CDR3 comprises 10 residues. Germline CDR1 reads SQVTM; CDR2 reads ANQGSEA. The CDR3 DNA reads as TGCAGCGGAGGGACAGATACGCAGTATTTT. It specifies CSGGTDTQYF.

V usage is TRBV6-4 and J usage is TRBJ1-1, with TRBD1 identical over 8 bases. V shed 5 bases and J 2 bases; nucleotides not matched to a gene: 7. Germline V gene lookup returns CDR1 MRHNA and CDR2 SNTAGT. The CDR3 is made up of 15 amino acids. The CDR3 loop reads CASSTRTGRNTEAFF. The CDR3 region has the DNA TGTGCCAGCAGTACTAGGACAGGGCGAAACACTGAAGCTTTCTTT.

This clone was counted once. The CDR3: CASSPDREYYEQYF. CDR3 bases: TGTGCCAGCAGCCCGGACAGGGAGTACTACGAGCAGTACTTC. This chain joins TRBV7-9 and TRBJ2-7; 8 bases agree with TRBD1. Germline V gives CDR1 SEHNR, CDR2 FQNEAQ (reference sequence). The CDR3 runs 14 residues. The J segment lost 3 bases and the V segment lost 5 bases, leaving 6 bases of the junction unmatched.

The chain is built from TRBV18 and TRBJ1-1; TRBD1 might be the D (6 bases). V was clipped by 5 bases and J by 4 bases, with 23 bases between them. Germline CDR1 KGHSH, CDR2 LQKENI. This CDR3 spans 17 amino acids. CDR3 residues: CASSTTPGRGGGTEAFF. CDR3 bases: TGTGCCAGCTCAACAACCCCAGGGAGGGGAGGGGGCACTGAAGCTTTCTTT.

V is TRBV7-2 and J is TRBJ2-3; 9 nucleotides align to TRBD2. V shed 1 base, J shed 3 bases, and the junction held 8 bases outside the gene matches. The CDR3 has 17 amino acids. From germline, CDR1 is SGHTA and CDR2 FQGNSA. In DNA, the CDR3 is TGTGCCAGCAGCTTAGATGGGCTAGCGGGGATGACAGATACGCAGTATTTT. It specifies CASSLDGLAGMTDTQYF. Complete variable domain (other parts from reference TRBV7-2 and TRBJ2-3): GAGVSQSPSNKVTEKGKDVELRCDPISGHTALYWYRQSLGQGLEFLIYFQGNSAPDKSGLPSDRFSAERTGGSVSTLTIQRTQQEDSAVYLCASSLDGLAGMTDTQYFGPGTRLTVL.

Here the CDR3 reads CASSPGLAGGYEQYF. Written as DNA, the CDR3 is TGTGCCAGCAGCCCGGGACTAGCGGGAGGGTACGAGCAGTACTTC. The chain combines TRBV28 with TRBJ2-7; 16 nucleotides align to TRBD2. This CDR3 region has 15 residues. Per the germline V gene, CDR1 is MDHEN and CDR2 is SYDVKM. V trimming: 6 bases; J trimming: 4 bases; junction bases outside the gene matches: 3.

V gene TRBV2 combines with J gene TRBJ2-7; 9 bases map to TRBD1. Trimming took 4 bases from V and 12 from J; bases not matched to a gene: 4. The CDR3 runs to 11 residues. The germline CDR1 and CDR2 sequences are SNHLY and FYNNEI. The CDR3 nucleotides are TGTGCCAGCAGTGTCGTGGACAGGGGGTACTTC. Amino acids: CASSVVDRGYF.

The chain employs TRBV7-9 and TRBJ2-7; possible D gene TRBD2, 6 bases. In germline, CDR1 is SEHNR, CDR2 FQNEAQ (reference sequence). CDR3 size: 13 residues. Trimming pared 8 bases from V and 2 bases from J, leaving 13 bases between. CDR3 sequence (DNA): TGTGCCAGCGGAGGGGTCATCCCCTACGAGCAGTACTTC. Amino acids: CASGGVIPYEQYF.

The chain recombines TRBV28 with TRBJ2-7; TRBD2 matches 7 bases. This CDR3 spans 13 amino acids. Per the germline V gene, CDR1 is MDHEN and CDR2 is SYDVKM. After removal of 8 bases from V and 9 bases from J, the junction contained 13 bases not matched to a gene. CDR3 coding DNA: TGTGCCAGCGGAAAGCGGGACCTCCGGGGGCAGTACTTC. Its protein product is CASGKRDLRGQYF.

This chain uses TRBV5-4 with TRBJ2-1; 13 bases are a match to TRBD2. The CDR3 is 16 amino acids. CDR1 SGHNT and CDR2 YYREEE come from the germline V gene (reference sequence). Germline trimming cut 9 bases from V and 7 bases from J; bases unmatched to any gene: 13. CDR3 DNA sequence: TGTGCCACGAGGACTAGCGGGAGCCTTTGGGGGAATGAGCAGTTCTTC. It is translated as CATRTSGSLWGNEQFF.

The chain links TRBV9 to TRBJ1-5; perhaps TRBD1 as D (6 bases). Germline V gene sequence: CDR1 SGDLS, CDR2 YYNGEE. V dropped 5 bases and J dropped 3 bases, with 15 bases sitting between them. The CDR3 totals 15 residues. The CDR3 coding sequence is TGTGCCAGCAGTGAGGGGGTGCAATACAATCAGCCCCAGCATTTT. Protein: CASSEGVQYNQPQHF.

Remarks on this clone: This same CDR3 is encoded by further DNA sequences in the sample. The V gene is TRBV19, the J gene TRBJ1-2; D ambiguous. The ends were cut back, 2 bases at V and 4 bases at J, with 11 bases in the middle. Germline loops: CDR1 LNHDA, CDR2 SQIVND (reference sequence). The CDR3 runs 14 residues. CDR3 nucleotides: TGTGCCAGTAGTATATTGGCAGGAGGCTATGGCTACACCTTC. This codes for CASSILAGGYGYTF.

This rearrangement joins TRBV5-1 to TRBJ2-7; D is unclear. The germline V gene encodes CDR1 SGHRS and CDR2 YFSETQ. The germline V and J ends were trimmed by 1 base and 0 bases, with 8 bases remaining between them. The CDR3 runs 14 residues. CDR3 in DNA: TGCGCCAGCAGCTTGCAGTCTAGCTCCTACGAGCAGTACTTC. It translates to CASSLQSSSYEQYF.

This chain links TRBV18 with TRBJ1-1; 7 nucleotides line up with TRBD1. Germline V lookup: CDR1 KGHSH, CDR2 LQKENI. The CDR3 runs 14 residues. Germline trimming cut 10 bases from V and 1 base from J; bases unmatched to any gene: 9. DNA for the CDR3: TGTGCCACCTCGAGGGGACAGACGAACACTGAAGCTTTCTTT. As protein: CATSRGQTNTEAFF.

In its sample, this clone was seen a few times. The chain is built from TRBV5-5 and TRBJ2-2, with a possible D match to TRBD2 (5 bases). Trimming removed 6 bases from V and 0 bases from J, with 6 bases in between. The CDR3 covers 13 residues. From germline, CDR1 is SGHKS and CDR2 YYEKEE (reference sequence). CDR3 nucleotide sequence: TGTGCCAGCACCGGGGCGAACACCGGGGAGCTGTTTTTT. It yields the protein CASTGANTGELFF. The whole variable domain, filled in from reference TRBV5-5 and TRBJ2-2, reads DAGVTQSPTHLIKTRGQQVTLRCSPISGHKSVSWYQQVLGQGPQFIFQYYEKEERGRGNFPDRFSARQFPNYSSELNVNALLLGDSALYLCASTGANTGELFFGEGSRLTVL.

V usage is TRBV4-1 and J usage is TRBJ2-3, with no clear D. Trimming left V 0 bases short and J 2 bases short, with 12 bases between. The CDR3 consists of 16 residues. The germline V gene has CDR1 MGHRA and CDR2 YSYEKL. The CDR3 region is CASSQDRPEITDTQYF. In nucleotides, the CDR3 is TGCGCCAGCAGCCAAGATAGGCCGGAGATCACAGATACGCAGTATTTT.

The chain carries TRBV10-1 and TRBJ1-1, with 8 bases that match TRBD1. The CDR3 is made up of 14 amino acids. Germline values: CDR1 WNHNN, CDR2 SYGVQD (reference sequence). The ends lost 6 bases at V and 0 bases at J; junction bases unmatched: 3. In DNA, the CDR3 is TGCGCCAGCAGCGGACAGGGCCTGAACACTGAAGCTTTCTTT. Encoded protein: CASSGQGLNTEAFF.

This chain joins TRBV30 and TRBJ2-7; 8 bases align to TRBD1. This CDR3 is 12 amino acids long. V was clipped by 8 bases and J by 6 bases; unmatched bases: 9. CDR1 and CDR2 (germline): GTSNPN, SVGIG (reference sequence). CDR3 residues: CAGQGFEAEQYF. The CDR3 nucleotides read TGTGCCGGACAGGGATTTGAGGCCGAGCAGTACTTC.

V is TRBV5-6 and J is TRBJ2-5; D is perhaps TRBD2 (6 bases). With the DNA end fitting TRBJ2-7 better, the J assignment may be wrong. This CDR3 has 15 residues. The V gene's germline CDR1 is SGHDT and CDR2 YYEEEE. The CDR3 is CASSPTVGSFYEQYF. The CDR3 DNA follows: TGTGCCAGCAGCCCGACGGTCGGGAGCTTCTACGAGCAGTACTTC.

This rearrangement joins TRBV19 to TRBJ1-2, with 8 nucleotides matching TRBD1. The V segment lost 5 bases and the J segment 4 bases; nucleotides outside the gene matches: 15. The CDR3 has 17 amino acids. Per the germline V gene, CDR1 is LNHDA and CDR2 is SQIVND (reference sequence). CDR3 nucleotides: TGTGCCAGTAGTCCCCCCGGACAGGGAGTATGGAGCTATGGCTACACCTTC. Encoded protein: CASSPPGQGVWSYGYTF.

V usage is TRBV5-1 and J usage is TRBJ1-1, with D possibly matching TRBD1 (6 bases). CDR1 is SGHRS, CDR2 YFSETQ, per germline. The length of the CDR3 is 17 residues. The V end was cut by 2 bases, the J end by 1 base, with 18 bases between. This CDR3 reads CASSFFWEGQANTEAFF. In nucleotides, the CDR3 is TGCGCCAGCAGCTTTTTCTGGGAGGGACAAGCGAACACTGAAGCTTTCTTT.

The chain is built from TRBV10-1 and TRBJ2-5; no definite D call. Trimming left V 0 bases short and J 5 bases short, with 10 bases between. From germline, CDR1 is WNHNN and CDR2 SYGVQD (reference sequence). The CDR3 is 14 amino acids. The CDR3 DNA follows: TGCGCCAGCAGTGAGTCGATTAACAGTGAGACCCAGTACTTC. Its protein is CASSESINSETQYF.